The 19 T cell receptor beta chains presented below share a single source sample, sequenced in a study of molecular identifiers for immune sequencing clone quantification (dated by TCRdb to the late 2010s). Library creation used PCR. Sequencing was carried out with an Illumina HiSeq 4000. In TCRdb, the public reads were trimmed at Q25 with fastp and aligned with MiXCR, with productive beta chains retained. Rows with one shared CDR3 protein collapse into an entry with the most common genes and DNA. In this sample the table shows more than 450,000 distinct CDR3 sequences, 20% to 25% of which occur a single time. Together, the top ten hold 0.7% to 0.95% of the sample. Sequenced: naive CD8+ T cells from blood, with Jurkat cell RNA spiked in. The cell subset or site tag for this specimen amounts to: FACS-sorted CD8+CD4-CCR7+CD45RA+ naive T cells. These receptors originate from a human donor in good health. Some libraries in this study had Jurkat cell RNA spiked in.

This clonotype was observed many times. DNA for the CDR3: TGTGCCAGCAGATTGACTAGCGGAGTAGATACGCAGTATTTT. Protein sequence: CASRLTSGVDTQYF. The chain is built from TRBV6-5 and TRBJ2-3; 9 nucleotides match TRBD2. The germline gives CDR1 MNHEY, CDR2 SVGAGI. With 6 bases clipped from V and 5 bases from J, the junction kept 6 bases outside the gene matches. The CDR3 spans 14 residues.

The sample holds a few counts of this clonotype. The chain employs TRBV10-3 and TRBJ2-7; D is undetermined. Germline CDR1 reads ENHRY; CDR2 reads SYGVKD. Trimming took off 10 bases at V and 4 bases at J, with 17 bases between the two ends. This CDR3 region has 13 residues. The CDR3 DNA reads TGTGCCAGCGGTGCCGAGGTCCTTTACGAGCAGTACTTC. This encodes CASGAEVLYEQYF.

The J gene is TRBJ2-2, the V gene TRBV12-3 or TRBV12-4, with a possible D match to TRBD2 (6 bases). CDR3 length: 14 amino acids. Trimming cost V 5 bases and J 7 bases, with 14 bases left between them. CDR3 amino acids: CASSLHPSVGELFF. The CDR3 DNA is TGTGCCAGCAGTCTCCACCCTAGCGTCGGGGAGCTGTTTTTT.

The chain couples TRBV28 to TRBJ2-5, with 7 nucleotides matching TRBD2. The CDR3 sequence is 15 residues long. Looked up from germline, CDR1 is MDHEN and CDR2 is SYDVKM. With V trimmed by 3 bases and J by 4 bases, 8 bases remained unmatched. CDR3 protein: CASSFLGRERETQYF. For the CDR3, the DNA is TGTGCCAGCAGTTTCCTGGGGAGGGAGCGAGAGACCCAGTACTTC.

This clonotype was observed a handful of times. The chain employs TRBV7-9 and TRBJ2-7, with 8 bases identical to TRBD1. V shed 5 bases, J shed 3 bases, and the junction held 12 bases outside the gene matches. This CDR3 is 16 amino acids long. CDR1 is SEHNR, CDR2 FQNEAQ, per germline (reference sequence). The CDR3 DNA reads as TGTGCCAGCAGCCCCCGCAACCAGGGGGCGGACTACGAGCAGTACTTC. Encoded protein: CASSPRNQGADYEQYF.

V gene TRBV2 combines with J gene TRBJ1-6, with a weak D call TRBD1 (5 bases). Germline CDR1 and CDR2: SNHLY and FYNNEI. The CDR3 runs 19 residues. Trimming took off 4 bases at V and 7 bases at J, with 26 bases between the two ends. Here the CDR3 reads CASSATTGWGVNLNSPLHF. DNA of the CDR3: TGTGCCAGCAGTGCTACGACGGGGTGGGGGGTTAATCTGAATTCACCCCTCCACTTT.

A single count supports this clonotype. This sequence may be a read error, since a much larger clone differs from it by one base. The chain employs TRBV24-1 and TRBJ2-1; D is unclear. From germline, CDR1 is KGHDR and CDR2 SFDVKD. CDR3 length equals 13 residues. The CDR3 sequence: CVTSLVGYNEQFF. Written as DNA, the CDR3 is TGTGTCACCAGTCTGGTCGGGTACAATGAGCAGTTCTTC.

The CDR3 DNA reads TGTGCCAGTAGTCGACCGCCAGGCGGGGATCGCCACCCGAGCTCCTACAATGAGCAGTTCTTC. This translates into CASSRPPGGDRHPSSYNEQFF. The rearrangement uses TRBV19 and TRBJ2-1; D is perhaps TRBD2 (6 bases). The V and J ends lost 5 bases and 0 bases respectively, with 29 bases between them. CDR1 and CDR2 from the germline V gene are LNHDA and SQIVND (reference sequence). The CDR3 length is 21 residues.

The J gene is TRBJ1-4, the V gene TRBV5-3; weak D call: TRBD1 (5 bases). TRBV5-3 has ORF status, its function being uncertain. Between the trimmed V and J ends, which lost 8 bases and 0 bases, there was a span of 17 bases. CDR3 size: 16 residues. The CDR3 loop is CASGLLGGATNEKLFF. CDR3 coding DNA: TGTGCCAGCGGCTTATTGGGGGGAGCAACTAATGAAAAACTGTTTTTT.

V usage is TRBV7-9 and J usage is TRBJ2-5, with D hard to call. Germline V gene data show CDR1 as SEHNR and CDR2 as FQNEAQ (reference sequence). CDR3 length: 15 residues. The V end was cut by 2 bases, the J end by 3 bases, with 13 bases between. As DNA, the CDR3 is TGTGCCAGCAGCTTAAAATACGGAACTGAAGAGACCCAGTACTTC. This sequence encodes CASSLKYGTEETQYF.

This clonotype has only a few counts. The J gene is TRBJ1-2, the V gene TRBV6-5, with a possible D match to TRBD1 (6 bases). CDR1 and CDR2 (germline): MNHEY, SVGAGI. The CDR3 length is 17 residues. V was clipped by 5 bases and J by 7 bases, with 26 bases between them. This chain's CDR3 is CASSPWGAGTGESGYTF. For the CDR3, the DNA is TGTGCCAGCAGTCCGTGGGGGGCAGGCACAGGAGAAAGTGGCTACACCTTC.

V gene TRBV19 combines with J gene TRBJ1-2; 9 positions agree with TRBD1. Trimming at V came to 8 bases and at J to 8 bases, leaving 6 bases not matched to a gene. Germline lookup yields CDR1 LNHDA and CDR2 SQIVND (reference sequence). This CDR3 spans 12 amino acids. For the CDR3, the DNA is TGTGCCAGTTCCGACAGGGGGAACGGCTACACCTTC. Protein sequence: CASSDRGNGYTF. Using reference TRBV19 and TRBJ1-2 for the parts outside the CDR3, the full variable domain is DGGITQSPKYLFRKEGQNVTLSCEQNLNHDAMYWYRQDPGQGLRLIYYSQIVNDFQKGDIAEGYSVSREKKESFPLTVTSAQKNPTAFYLCASSDRGNGYTFGSGTRLTVV.

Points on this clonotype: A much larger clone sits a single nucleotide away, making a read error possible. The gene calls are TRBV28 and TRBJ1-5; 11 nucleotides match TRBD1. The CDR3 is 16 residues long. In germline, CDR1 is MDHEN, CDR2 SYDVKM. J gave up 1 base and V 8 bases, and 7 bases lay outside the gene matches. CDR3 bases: TGTGCCAGCGGTTCGGGACAGGGGGTCAGCAATCAGCCCCAGCATTTT. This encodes CASGSGQGVSNQPQHF.

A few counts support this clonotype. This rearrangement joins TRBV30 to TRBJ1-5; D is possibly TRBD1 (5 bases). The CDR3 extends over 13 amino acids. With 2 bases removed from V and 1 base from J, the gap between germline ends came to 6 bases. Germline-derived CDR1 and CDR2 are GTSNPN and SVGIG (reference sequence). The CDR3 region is CAWSHRSNQPQHF. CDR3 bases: TGTGCCTGGAGTCACAGGAGCAATCAGCCCCAGCATTTT.

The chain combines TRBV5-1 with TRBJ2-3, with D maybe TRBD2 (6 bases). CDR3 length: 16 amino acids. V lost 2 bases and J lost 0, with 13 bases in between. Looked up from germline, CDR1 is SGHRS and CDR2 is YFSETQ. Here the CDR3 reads CASSFGTLSSTDTQYF. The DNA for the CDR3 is TGCGCCAGCAGCTTCGGGACTCTCTCTAGCACAGATACGCAGTATTTT.

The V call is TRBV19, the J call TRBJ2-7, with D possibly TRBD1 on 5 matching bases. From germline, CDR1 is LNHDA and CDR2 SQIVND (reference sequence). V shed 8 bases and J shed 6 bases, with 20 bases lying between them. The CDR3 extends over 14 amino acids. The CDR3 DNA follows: TGTGCCAGTGGTACCCGTGGACCAGGGATCGAGCAGTACTTC. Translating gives CASGTRGPGIEQYF. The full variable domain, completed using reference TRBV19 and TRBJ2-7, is DGGITQSPKYLFRKEGQNVTLSCEQNLNHDAMYWYRQDPGQGLRLIYYSQIVNDFQKGDIAEGYSVSREKKESFPLTVTSAQKNPTAFYLCASGTRGPGIEQYFGPGTRLTVT.

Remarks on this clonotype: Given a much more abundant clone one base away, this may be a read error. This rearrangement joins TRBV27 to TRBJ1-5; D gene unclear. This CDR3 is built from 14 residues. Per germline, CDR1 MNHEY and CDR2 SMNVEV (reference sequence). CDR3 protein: CAGSVSAGEQPQHF. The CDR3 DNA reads TGTGCCGGCAGTGTCTCGGCGGGCGAGCAGCCCCAGCATTTT.

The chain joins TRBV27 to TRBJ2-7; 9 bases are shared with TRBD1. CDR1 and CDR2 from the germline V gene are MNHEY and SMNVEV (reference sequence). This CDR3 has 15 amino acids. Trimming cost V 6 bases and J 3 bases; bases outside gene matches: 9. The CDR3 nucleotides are TGTGCCAGCAGGCTAGGGACAGGGTATTTCTACGAGCAGTACTTC. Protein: CASRLGTGYFYEQYF.

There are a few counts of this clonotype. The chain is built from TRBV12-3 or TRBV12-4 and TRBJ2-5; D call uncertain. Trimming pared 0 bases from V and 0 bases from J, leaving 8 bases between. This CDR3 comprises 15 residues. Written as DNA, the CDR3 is TGTGCCAGCAGTTTAGCACTCGGGTACCAAGAGACCCAGTACTTC. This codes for CASSLALGYQETQYF.